A few counts support the clone carrying this T cell receptor beta chain. Any patient presenting with uncontrolled infection, other autoimmune disease, pregnancy or lactation was left out. Germline CDR1 is SGDLS and CDR2 is YYNGEE. The CDR3 length is 14 residues. Trimming took 2 bases from V and 4 from J, leaving 12 bases between them. The source material, RNA transcripts, was used to amplify TCR beta CDR3 regions. HTBI primers were used for first-round RT-PCR of the TCR CDR3. TCRdb used MiXCR to reprocess the multiplex PCR reads, holding one entry per CDR3 protein. The table records some 350,000 distinct CDR3 sequences, 12% to 15% of them present only once. The source of the sample is a study of T cells in Graves' hyperthyroidism and ophthalmopathy.

The sequence came from a woman aged 40 to 50 with Graves' ophthalmopathy. The chain links TRBV9 to TRBJ2-5; weak D call: TRBD2 (7 bases). The sample consisted of blood. CDR3 bases: TGTGCCAGCAGCGTCCGGGGGGCGGGAGAGACCCAGTACTTC. It specifies CASSVRGAGETQYF.